Listed below are T cell receptor beta chains from one sample, sequenced in a study of shared clonotypes between healthy human individuals. Using immunoSEQ multiplex PCR, the repertoire was profiled, and TCRdb retains in-frame clones only, with some absent. Among about 870,000 clones, more than 85% were seen once, and the ten largest hold approximately 25%. The sequenced sample was naive CD8+ T cells sorted from blood. The origin of the receptors is a young man in good health. Each CDR3 is given with its conserved first and last residue. The D gene is left open where the match is weak. A clone size is listed for some rows: how often the clone was seen (once, few, many), or a class if it is expanded.

V	J	D	size	CDR3	DNA
TRBV7-9	TRBJ2-3	-	-	CASSWTDTQYF	TGTGCCAGCAGCTGGACAGATACGCAGTATTTT
TRBV29-1	TRBJ2-7	TRBD2	-	CSTTGLAGGNYEQYF	TGCAGCACCACGGGACTAGCGGGAGGGAACTACGAGCAGTACTTC
TRBV18	TRBJ1-1	-	-	CASSPPTGIGTEAFF	TGTGCCAGCTCACCACCGACCGGGATCGGCACTGAAGCTTTCTTT
TRBV2	TRBJ1-1	-	-	CASSEKGGLRAFF	TGTGCCAGCAGTGAAAAGGGAGGGTTAAGGGCTTTCTTT
TRBV28	TRBJ1-5	TRBD1	-	CASSSPIVAGQGSQPQHF	TGTGCCAGCAGTTCACCTATTGTAGCGGGACAGGGCAGTCAGCCCCAGCATTTT
TRBV10-1	TRBJ2-3	-	-	CASSENPTTDTQYF	TGCGCCAGCAGTGAGAACCCGACCACAGATACGCAGTATTTT
TRBV10-1	TRBJ2-7	TRBD2	-	CASSDSGSLGEQYF	TGCGCCAGCAGTGATAGCGGGAGTCTAGGCGAGCAGTACTTC
TRBV14	TRBJ2-7	-	-	CASSQATGFYEQYF	TGTGCCAGCAGCCAAGCTACAGGGTTCTACGAGCAGTACTTC
TRBV6-5	TRBJ1-2	TRBD1	-	CASSLDRGNYGYTF	TGTGCCAGCAGTCTTGACAGGGGAAACTATGGCTACACCTTC
TRBV7-8	TRBJ2-7	-	-	CASSSLQRGYEQYF	TGTGCCAGCAGCTCCCTCCAGAGGGGCTACGAGCAGTACTTC
TRBV27	TRBJ2-5	TRBD1	-	CASSPVGQGAGETQYF	TGTGCCAGCAGTCCCGTGGGACAGGGGGCTGGAGAGACCCAGTACTTC
TRBV19	TRBJ2-2	-	-	CASSINRNTGELFF	TGTGCCAGTAGTATAAACAGAAACACCGGGGAGCTGTTTTTT
TRBV29-1	TRBJ2-1	TRBD2	-	CSVDSGVGNEQFF	TGCAGCGTTGATAGCGGGGTCGGCAATGAGCAGTTCTTC
TRBV13	TRBJ2-2	TRBD1	-	CASSPGQSNTGELFF	TGTGCCAGCAGCCCGGGACAGTCGAACACCGGGGAGCTGTTTTTT
TRBV19	TRBJ2-1	-	-	CASSVGPLSYNEQFF	TGTGCCAGTAGTGTGGGACCGCTTTCCTACAATGAGCAGTTCTTC
TRBV5-4	TRBJ1-5	-	-	CASSQGGFLGDQPQHF	TGTGCCAGCAGCCAGGGTGGTTTCCTCGGGGATCAGCCCCAGCATTTT
TRBV19	TRBJ2-5	TRBD1	-	CASSIEPGQGWETQYF	TGTGCCAGTAGTATTGAACCGGGACAGGGGTGGGAGACCCAGTACTTC
TRBV28	TRBJ1-5	TRBD1	-	CASSYAVEGGSNQPQHF	TGTGCCAGCAGTTACGCAGTAGAAGGGGGCAGCAATCAGCCCCAGCATTTT
TRBV9	TRBJ1-2	-	-	CASSVVEGHHYGYTF	TGTGCCAGCAGCGTAGTCGAGGGACACCACTATGGCTACACCTTC
TRBV6-1	TRBJ2-5	-	-	CASSERGIHGETQYF	TGTGCCAGCAGTGAACGGGGGATTCATGGGGAGACCCAGTACTTC
TRBV18	TRBJ2-7	TRBD1	once	CASSPPGQGLTSYEQYF	TGTGCCAGCTCACCCCCCGGACAGGGCTTAACCTCCTACGAGCAGTACTTC
TRBV5-5	TRBJ1-2	TRBD1	-	CASFRQGTGYTF	TGTGCCAGCTTCAGACAGGGGACCGGCTACACCTTC
TRBV28	TRBJ2-7	-	-	CASSLPGYEQYF	TGTGCCAGCAGTTTACCGGGCTACGAGCAGTACTTC
TRBV6-1	TRBJ1-3	-	-	CASSEFKGSTIYF	TGTGCCAGCAGTGAGTTTAAGGGGAGCACCATATATTTT
TRBV5-1	TRBJ2-2	-	-	CASSFNLRGTNTGELFF	TGCGCCAGCAGCTTCAACCTTAGAGGGACGAACACCGGGGAGCTGTTTTTT
TRBV7-2	TRBJ2-1	TRBD2	-	CASSSALAGVNYEQFF	TGTGCCAGCAGCTCCGCACTAGCGGGAGTGAATTATGAGCAGTTCTTC
TRBV7-6	TRBJ2-1	TRBD2	-	CASSSYTSGGGNEQFF	TGTGCCAGCAGCTCTTACACTAGCGGGGGGGGCAATGAGCAGTTCTTC
TRBV29-1	TRBJ1-1	-	-	CSVEWENTEAFF	TGCAGCGTTGAATGGGAGAACACTGAAGCTTTCTTT
TRBV27	TRBJ2-7	-	-	CASSLTGVSYEQYF	TGTGCCAGCAGTTTGACAGGAGTCTCCTACGAGCAGTACTTC
TRBV6-5	TRBJ2-2	TRBD2	-	CASSLEREGNTGELFF	TGTGCCAGCAGTTTAGAGCGGGAGGGGAACACCGGGGAGCTGTTTTTT
TRBV5-1	TRBJ2-7	-	-	CASSNGYSYEQYF	TGCGCCAGCAGCAATGGATACTCCTACGAGCAGTACTTC
TRBV4-1	TRBJ2-5	-	-	CASSQLPAQEETQYF	TGCGCCAGCAGCCAACTCCCGGCCCAGGAAGAGACCCAGTACTTC
TRBV5-1	TRBJ2-3	-	-	CASSLDNTDTQYF	TGCGCCAGCAGCCTTGACAACACAGATACGCAGTATTTT
TRBV5-1	TRBJ1-1	-	-	CASSLVVPGTSTEAFF	TGCGCCAGCAGCTTGGTAGTTCCCGGGACCAGCACTGAAGCTTTCTTT
TRBV6-5	TRBJ1-2	-	-	CASSYRPDSDTGYTF	TGTGCCAGCAGTTACCGACCGGACAGCGATACTGGCTACACCTTC